This T cell receptor beta chain came from a study of cytotoxic CD8 clonotypes in ibrutinib-treated CLL. Study overall: The patient breakdown showed approximately ten relapsed/refractory and under 16 treatment-naive cases, with some 18 IGHV unmutated. Productive templates averaged about 250,000 per sample, and productive rearrangements 90,000 to 100,000. Whole-study findings and limits: Public clonotypes, rarely seen, contracted or held steady on treatment.

Germline CDR1 is SGHTA and CDR2 is FQGNSA. The CDR3 is 15 residues long. V shed 0 bases and J 6 bases; nucleotides not matched to a gene: 5. This table comes from immunoSEQ multiplex PCR, and its TCRdb copy is limited to in-frame clones, with some not included. In the table there are around 310,000 clones, approximately 80% of which are singletons. As concerns this clone: The antigen remains unidentified.

The sample was PBMCs, taken before ibrutinib treatment. This receptor was identified in a human donor with chronic lymphocytic leukemia. The chain recombines TRBV7-2 with TRBJ1-5; TRBD1 aligns across 7 bases. The CDR3 spells CASSLAGGASQPQHF. The CDR3 DNA reads as TGTGCCAGCAGCTTAGCAGGGGGCGCGAGTCAGCCCCAGCATTTT.